The 19 T cell receptor beta chains listed next were all sequenced from one sample in a study of blood T cell repertoires in COVID-19. Assay used: immunoSEQ multiplex PCR; TCRdb lists only in-frame clones, some missing. Found here are 280,000 or so clones, 65% to 90% of them singletons; the top ten hold more than 10%. What was sequenced was peripheral blood. Receptors were obtained from a human donor in a cohort sampled during active COVID-19.

The DNA for the CDR3 is TGTGCCAGCAGCTTAGAGCGGGGAAGCAGTTCACCCCTCCACTTT. Its protein product is CASSLERGSSSPLHF. The V gene is TRBV7-2, the J gene TRBJ1-6; D call uncertain. Trimming took 1 base from V and 9 from J, leaving 13 bases between them. The CDR3 has 15 residues. CDR1 SGHTA and CDR2 FQGNSA come from the germline V gene.

The V gene is TRBV14, the J gene TRBJ2-1; 9 bases are shared with TRBD2. This CDR3 has 16 residues. V trimming: 4 bases; J trimming: 6 bases; junction bases outside the gene matches: 10. CDR1 SGHDN and CDR2 FVKESK come from the germline V gene. CDR3 nucleotides: TGTGCCAGCAGCCTAGGGGGCGGGAGGGCCGGCAATGAGCAGTTCTTC. Translation: CASSLGGGRAGNEQFF.

The chain is built from TRBV28 and TRBJ2-1; 12 nucleotides align to TRBD2. The length of the CDR3 is 13 residues. CDR1 and CDR2 from the germline V gene are MDHEN and SYDVKM. The V segment lost 6 bases and the J segment 9 bases; nucleotides outside the gene matches: 3. The CDR3 protein is CASRRTSGTEQFF. The CDR3 DNA reads TGTGCCAGCAGACGGACTAGCGGGACTGAGCAGTTCTTC.

The rearrangement links TRBV24-1 to TRBJ2-6, with D hard to call. This CDR3 region has 13 residues. V was pared by 3 bases and J by 8 bases, with 7 bases between. Looked up from germline, CDR1 is KGHDR and CDR2 is SFDVKD. CDR3 sequence: CATSDVRSNVLTF. CDR3 coding DNA: TGTGCCACCAGTGATGTCCGGTCCAACGTCCTGACTTTC.

The chain recombines TRBV6-6 with TRBJ2-7; the match to TRBD2 covers 8 bases. The CDR3 has 16 residues. Germline values: CDR1 MNHNY, CDR2 SVGAGI (reference sequence). The J segment lost 2 bases and the V segment lost 7 bases, leaving 13 bases of the junction unmatched. The CDR3 DNA reads as TGTGCCAGCAAAACCAGCGGGAGAGGTGAAACCTACGAGCAGTACTTC. Protein sequence: CASKTSGRGETYEQYF.

The chain links TRBV7-2 to TRBJ2-1; D gene uncertain. Per germline, CDR1 SGHTA and CDR2 FQGNSA. V dropped 3 bases and J dropped 0 bases, with 9 bases sitting between them. The CDR3 contains 15 residues. The DNA for the CDR3 is TGTGCCAGCAGCTTCGATAGGAGCTCCTACAATGAGCAGTTCTTC. The encoded protein is CASSFDRSSYNEQFF.

J is TRBJ1-2 and V is TRBV6-5; D might be TRBD1 (5 bases). With 6 bases removed from V and 4 bases from J, the gap between germline ends came to 15 bases. Germline V lookup: CDR1 MNHEY, CDR2 SVGAGI. The CDR3 has 14 residues. CDR3 protein: CASSRDSGLYGYTF. CDR3 DNA: TGTGCCAGCAGCCGAGACTCGGGACTCTATGGCTACACCTTC.

The J gene is TRBJ1-4, the V gene TRBV29-1; the D is unclear. Germline values: CDR1 SQVTM, CDR2 ANQGSEA. The V end lost 3 bases, the J end lost 11 bases, and 10 bases lay between the germline ends. This CDR3 is 11 amino acids long. The CDR3, as DNA: TGCAGCGTTGAGATTGACGGGAAACTGTTTTTT. It specifies CSVEIDGKLFF. Complete variable domain (other parts from reference TRBV29-1 and TRBJ1-4): SAVISQKPSRDICQRGTSLTIQCQVDSQVTMMFWYRQQPGQSLTLIATANQGSEATYESGFVIDKFPISRPNLTFSTLTVSNMSPEDSSIYLCSVEIDGKLFFGSGTQLSVL.

The V and J genes are TRBV3-1 (or the pseudogene TRBV3-2) and TRBJ2-4, with D possibly TRBD2 on 6 matching bases. The CDR3 length is 16 residues. Per the germline V gene, CDR1 is LGHDT and CDR2 is YNNKEL (reference sequence). Trimming stripped 2 bases from V and 1 base from J, with 12 bases between. The CDR3 protein is CASSQYGSAAKNIQYF. The DNA for the CDR3 is TGTGCCAGCAGCCAATACGGGAGTGCGGCCAAAAACATTCAGTACTTC.

Written as DNA, the CDR3 is TGCGCCAGCAGCCTAACTTCCGAGGAAGGCTACACCTTC. It yields the protein CASSLTSEEGYTF. This sequence joins TRBV5-1 and TRBJ1-2; D is uncertain. The CDR3 covers 13 residues. The germline V gene has CDR1 SGHRS and CDR2 YFSETQ. The V and J ends lost 4 bases and 8 bases respectively, with 15 bases between them.

The chain is built from TRBV29-1 and TRBJ2-2, with 9 bases aligning to TRBD2. CDR3 length: 17 residues. Looked up from germline, CDR1 is SQVTM and CDR2 is ANQGSEA. V lost 6 bases and J lost 4; bases outside the gene matches: 15. This chain's CDR3 is CSVHTKVAGASTGELFF. CDR3 DNA sequence: TGCAGCGTCCATACTAAAGTAGCGGGGGCATCCACCGGGGAGCTGTTTTTT.

This clone was recorded only once. Written as DNA, the CDR3 is TGTGCCAGCAGTTACGTGGCGGGAGGGCCATACGAGCAGTACTTC. Its protein product is CASSYVAGGPYEQYF. The chain combines TRBV6-5 with TRBJ2-7, with 9 bases identical to TRBD2. The V gene's germline CDR1 is MNHEY and CDR2 SVGAGI. The CDR3 consists of 15 residues. Germline trimming cut 2 bases from V and 4 bases from J; bases unmatched to any gene: 6.

This clone has a single count. The chain has TRBV24-1 and TRBJ2-7; 9 nucleotides match TRBD2. Germline assignment: CDR1 KGHDR and CDR2 SFDVKD. The CDR3 is 16 amino acids. V gave up 0 bases and J gave up 5 bases; unmatched junction bases: 7. The CDR3 DNA reads TGTGCCACCAGTGATTTGCTAGCGGGAACCTACGACGAGCAGTACTTC. It translates to CATSDLLAGTYDEQYF.

The CDR3 DNA is TGCGCCAGCAGCTTGGGACAAGATGGCTACACCTTC. It codes for CASSLGQDGYTF. The J gene is TRBJ1-2, the V gene TRBV5-1; no clear D. The CDR3 is made up of 12 amino acids. Trimming cost V 0 bases and J 6 bases, with 6 bases left between them. Per germline, CDR1 SGHRS and CDR2 YFSETQ.

Worth noting for this clone: In the same sample, other DNA sequences code for this CDR3. The chain couples TRBV3-1 (or the pseudogene TRBV3-2) to TRBJ1-1; D may be TRBD1 (5 bases). This CDR3 region has 14 residues. The germline CDR1 and CDR2 sequences are LGHDT and YNNKEL (reference sequence). V shed 4 bases and J shed 1 base, with 10 bases lying between them. The CDR3 coding sequence is TGTGCCAGCAGCCGAGTTCAGGGGAACACTGAAGCTTTCTTT. Translating it yields CASSRVQGNTEAFF.

The CDR3: CASSPHRVYQETQYF. The CDR3 DNA follows: TGTGCCAGCAGCCCGCATCGGGTTTACCAAGAGACCCAGTACTTC. The chain has TRBV7-8 and TRBJ2-5; D is ambiguous. This CDR3 contains 15 residues. CDR1 is SGHVS, CDR2 FQNEAQ, per germline. V was clipped by 5 bases and J by 0 bases, with 13 bases between them.

The chain uses TRBV29-1 and TRBJ2-5, with 7 positions matching TRBD1. The CDR3 is 13 amino acids. The germline CDR1 and CDR2 sequences are SQVTM and ANQGSEA. The trim removed 3 bases at V and 4 bases at J, leaving 5 bases unmatched. CDR3 DNA sequence: TGCAGCGTTGACTGGGACAGAAGAGAGACCCAGTACTTC. The encoded protein is CSVDWDRRETQYF.

The chain is built from TRBV2 and TRBJ2-1; D gene ambiguous. CDR3 size: 12 residues. Germline V gene data show CDR1 as SNHLY and CDR2 as FYNNEI. The V end was cut by 5 bases, the J end by 7 bases, with 9 bases between. CDR3 coding DNA: TGTGCCAGCAGTCCTATGAGTAATGAGCAGTTCTTC. Amino acid sequence: CASSPMSNEQFF.

The chain has TRBV21-1 and TRBJ2-6; the table assigns TRBD1, which was not confirmed against the DNA. TRBV21-1 is designated a pseudogene. This CDR3 region has 20 residues. This chain's CDR3 is CASSKVGGWDSFSGANVLTF. CDR3 in DNA: TGTGCCAGCAGCAAAGTCGGGGGTTGGGACAGTTTCTCTGGGGCCAACGTCCTGACTTTC.